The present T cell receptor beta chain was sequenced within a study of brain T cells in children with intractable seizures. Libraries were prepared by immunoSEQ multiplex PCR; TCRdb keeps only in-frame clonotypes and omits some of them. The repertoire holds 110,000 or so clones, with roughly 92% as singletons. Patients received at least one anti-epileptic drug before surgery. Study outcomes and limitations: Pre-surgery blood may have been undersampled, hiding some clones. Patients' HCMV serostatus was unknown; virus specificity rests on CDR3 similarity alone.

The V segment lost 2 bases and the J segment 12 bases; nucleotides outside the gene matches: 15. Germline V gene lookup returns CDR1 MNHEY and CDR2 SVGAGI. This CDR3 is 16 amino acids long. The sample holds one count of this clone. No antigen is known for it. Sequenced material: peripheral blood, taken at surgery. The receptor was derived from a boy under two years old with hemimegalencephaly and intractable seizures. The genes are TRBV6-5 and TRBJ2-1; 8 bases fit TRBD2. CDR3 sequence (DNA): TGTGCCAGCAGTTACGGCGGGCCTAGCGGGCGGGCCGGGCAGTTCTTC. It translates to CASSYGGPSGRAGQFF.